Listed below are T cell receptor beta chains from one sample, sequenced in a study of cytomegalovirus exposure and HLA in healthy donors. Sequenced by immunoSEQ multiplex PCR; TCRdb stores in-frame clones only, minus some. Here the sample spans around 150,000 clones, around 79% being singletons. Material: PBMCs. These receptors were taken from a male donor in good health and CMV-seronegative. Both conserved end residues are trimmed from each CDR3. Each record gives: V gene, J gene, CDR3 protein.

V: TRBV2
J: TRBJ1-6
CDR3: ASSEGQSSSPLH

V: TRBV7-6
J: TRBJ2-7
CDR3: ASSLERGQISYEQY

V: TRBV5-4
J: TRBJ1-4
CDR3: ASSPGMGVGTNEKLF

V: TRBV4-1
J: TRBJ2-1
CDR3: ASSPPPRQGPSYNEQF

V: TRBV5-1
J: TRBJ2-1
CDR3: ASSLDGPLRNEQF

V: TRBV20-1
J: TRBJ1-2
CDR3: SARDRAGYT

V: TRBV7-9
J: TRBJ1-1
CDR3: ASSLRTGVNTEAF

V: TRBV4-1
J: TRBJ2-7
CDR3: ASSQVSLAGSYEQY

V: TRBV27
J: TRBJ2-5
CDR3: ASSLSLAGGQDQY

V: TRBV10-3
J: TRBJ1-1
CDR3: AISDPAGTLNTEAF

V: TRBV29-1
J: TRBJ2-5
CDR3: SVGFPAGPQETQY

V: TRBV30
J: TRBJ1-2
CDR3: AWSVRRGTVGNYGYT

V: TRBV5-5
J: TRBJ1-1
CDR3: ASSKQGAWNTEAF

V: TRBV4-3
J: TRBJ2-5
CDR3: ASSQEFAQETQY

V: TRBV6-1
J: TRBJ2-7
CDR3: ASEFTGGSSYEQY

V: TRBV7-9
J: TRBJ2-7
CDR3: TSSLVQSYEQY

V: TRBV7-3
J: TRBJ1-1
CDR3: ASSRQGFNTEAF

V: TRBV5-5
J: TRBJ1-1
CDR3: ASSVMTETEAF

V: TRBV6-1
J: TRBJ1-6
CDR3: ASSRTNSYNSPLH

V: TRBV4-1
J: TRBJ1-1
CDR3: ASRRGQGARTEAF

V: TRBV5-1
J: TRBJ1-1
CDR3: ASSFLSGLTTEAF

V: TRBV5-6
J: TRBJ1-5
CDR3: ASSPGTAYQPQH

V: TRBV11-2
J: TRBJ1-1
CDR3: ASSLNNGDTEAF

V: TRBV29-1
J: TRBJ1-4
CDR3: SVPGTGPAHEKLF

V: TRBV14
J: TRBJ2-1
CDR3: ASSYGRWNEQF

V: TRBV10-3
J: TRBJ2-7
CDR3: AIRRSGTADEQY

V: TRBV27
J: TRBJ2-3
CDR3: ASSPLIVRGSTDTQY

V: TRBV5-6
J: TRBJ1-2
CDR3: ASSLGAGRFGGYT

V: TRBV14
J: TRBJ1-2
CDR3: ASSQGAGFYGYT

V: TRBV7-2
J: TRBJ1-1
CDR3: ASSGDSREAF

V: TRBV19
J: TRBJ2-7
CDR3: ASKEGFSYEQY